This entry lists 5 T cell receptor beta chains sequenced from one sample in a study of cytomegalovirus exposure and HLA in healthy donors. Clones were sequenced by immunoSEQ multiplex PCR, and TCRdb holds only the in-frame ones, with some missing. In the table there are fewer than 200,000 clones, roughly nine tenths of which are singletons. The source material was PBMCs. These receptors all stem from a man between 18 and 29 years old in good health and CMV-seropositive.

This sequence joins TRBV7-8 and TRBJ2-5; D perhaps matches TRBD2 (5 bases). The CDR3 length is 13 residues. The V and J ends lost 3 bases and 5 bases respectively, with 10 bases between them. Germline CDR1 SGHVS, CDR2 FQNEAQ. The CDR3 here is CASSLGRRETQYF. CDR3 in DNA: TGTGCCAGCAGCTTGGGGAGACGGGAGACCCAGTACTTC.

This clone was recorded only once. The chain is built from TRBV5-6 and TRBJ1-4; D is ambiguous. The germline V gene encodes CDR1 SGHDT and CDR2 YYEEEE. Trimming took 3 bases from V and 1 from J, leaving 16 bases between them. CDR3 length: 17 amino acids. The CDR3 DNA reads TGTGCCAGCAGCTCCTATTCTTTCTTCCGAACTAATGAAAAACTGTTTTTT. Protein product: CASSSYSFFRTNEKLFF.

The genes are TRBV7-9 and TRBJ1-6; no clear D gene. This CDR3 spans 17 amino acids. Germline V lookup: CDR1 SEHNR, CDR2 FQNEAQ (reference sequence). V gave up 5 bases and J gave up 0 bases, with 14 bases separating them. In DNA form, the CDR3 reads TGTGCCAGCAGCGACGAGTTGGGCGTCTCCTATAATTCACCCCTCCACTTT. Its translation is CASSDELGVSYNSPLHF.

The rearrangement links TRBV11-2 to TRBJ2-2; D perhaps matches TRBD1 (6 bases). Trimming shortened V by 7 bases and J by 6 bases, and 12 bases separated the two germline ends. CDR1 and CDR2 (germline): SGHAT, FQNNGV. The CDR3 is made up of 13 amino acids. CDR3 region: CASTRGGAGELFF. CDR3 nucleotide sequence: TGTGCCAGCACCCGAGGGGGAGCCGGGGAGCTGTTTTTT. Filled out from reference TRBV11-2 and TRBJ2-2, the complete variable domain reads EAGVAQSPRYKIIEKRQSVAFWCNPISGHATLYWYQQILGQGPKLLIQFQNNGVVDDSQLPKDRFSAERLKGVDSTLKIQPAKLEDSAVYLCASTRGGAGELFFGEGSRLTVL.

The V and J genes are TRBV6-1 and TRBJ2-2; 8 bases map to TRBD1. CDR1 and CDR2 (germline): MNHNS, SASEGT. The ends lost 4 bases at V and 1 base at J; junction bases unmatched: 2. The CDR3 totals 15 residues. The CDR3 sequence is CASSVDRGNTGELFF. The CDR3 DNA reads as TGTGCCAGCAGTGTTGACAGGGGGAACACCGGGGAGCTGTTTTTT.